The 3 T cell receptor beta chains below were found in one sample sequenced in a study of breast tumors, draining lymph nodes, adjacent tissues. Each CDR3 protein is one row after TCRdb ran MiXCR on the multiplex PCR reads. The sample shows around 140,000 distinct CDR3 sequences, approximately 32% of them seen only once. The lymph nodes were axillary draining lymph nodes from breast cancer patients. The sequenced sample consisted of axillary lymph node tissue. Receptor source: a female donor with breast cancer. Some clones in this sample may be carry-over from other donors' samples.

There are many counts of this clonotype. The chain carries TRBV3-1 and TRBJ2-1, with D tentatively TRBD1 (6 bases). The CDR3 totals 12 residues. Germline V lookup: CDR1 LGHDT, CDR2 YNNKEL (reference sequence). Trimming pared 5 bases from V and 9 bases from J, leaving 11 bases between. CDR3 residues: CASSYRVGEQFF. The CDR3, as DNA: TGTGCCAGCAGCTACAGGGTTGGTGAGCAGTTCTTC.

The V and J genes are TRBV7-2 and TRBJ2-3; the D gene is possibly TRBD1 (6 bases). Germline assignment: CDR1 SGHTA and CDR2 FQGNSA. The CDR3 consists of 17 residues. V was clipped by 1 base and J by 2 bases, with 16 bases between them. The CDR3 reads CASSLESYRAFTDTQYF. The CDR3 nucleotides are TGTGCCAGCAGCTTAGAATCCTACAGGGCCTTCACAGATACGCAGTATTTT.

This clonotype has at least ten counts. This chain links TRBV7-9 with TRBJ1-3, with unresolved D. Germline CDR1 reads SEHNR; CDR2 reads FQNEAQ (reference sequence). The V and J ends lost 6 bases and 1 base respectively, with 10 bases between them. This CDR3 is 14 amino acids long. In nucleotides, the CDR3 is TGTGCCAGCAGGGGAGGGTGGTCTGGAAACACCATATATTTT. Translated: CASRGGWSGNTIYF.